This T cell receptor beta chain was found in a study of control samples from healthy donors and cancer patients. This CDR3 spans 13 amino acids. The V and J ends lost 1 base and 2 bases respectively, with 5 bases between them. Germline-derived CDR1 and CDR2 are SGHVS and FQNEAQ. Assay: immunoSEQ multiplex PCR; the TCRdb copy retains only in-frame clones and omits some. The table lists over 120,000 clones, about 91% of them singletons. The chain uses TRBV7-8 and TRBJ1-2, with D unclear. The material sequenced was blood. This TCR was sampled from a man between 25 and 39 years old in good health. Written as DNA, the CDR3 is TGTGCCAGCAGCTTAGAACGGAACTATGGCTACACCTTC. Protein product: CASSLERNYGYTF.